The rows below give T cell receptor beta chains drawn from one sample of a study of T-cell memory formation after mild COVID-19. TCRdb reprocessed the 5' RACE reads via MiXCR and lists one record per CDR3 protein. The table includes about 350,000 distinct CDR3 sequences, roughly 13% detected once. Input material: PBMCs or a T cell subset sorted from them (not recorded which). These receptors all stem from a man aged 18 to 29 who had mild COVID-19 (a few samples of this study predate the infection). Cell type and time point are not known. Each CDR3 is given with its conserved first and last residue. The order of the fields is V gene, J gene, clone size, D gene, CDR3 protein, CDR3 DNA. D genes are given only for firm matches. Only part of the rows carry a size: once, few, many, or a class if the clone is expanded.

TRBV4-1,TRBJ1-5,few,NA,CASSQREGNQPQHF,TGCGCCAGCAGCCAACGGGAGGGCAATCAGCCCCAGCATTTT
TRBV5-6,TRBJ2-5,NA,NA,CASSHPQQGQETQYF,TGTGCCAGCAGCCACCCTCAACAGGGTCAAGAGACCCAGTACTTC
TRBV7-8,TRBJ1-2,few,NA,CASSLERDYGYTF,TGTGCCAGCAGCTTAGAACGGGACTATGGCTACACCTTC
TRBV7-9,TRBJ1-1,few,NA,CASSLEGGDDEAFF,TGTGCCAGCAGCTTAGAGGGGGGCGATGATGAAGCTTTCTTT
TRBV6-2/TRBV6-3,TRBJ2-1,few,NA,CASSSSDPGSEQFF,TGTGCCAGCAGTTCCTCCGACCCTGGGTCTGAGCAGTTCTTC
TRBV7-2,TRBJ2-2,NA,NA,CASSFRDGELFF,TGTGCCAGCAGCTTCCGAGACGGGGAGCTGTTTTTT
TRBV10-1,TRBJ2-3,NA,NA,CASSDSGDTQYF,TGCGCCAGCAGTGATTCCGGAGATACGCAGTATTTT
TRBV7-2,TRBJ1-6,NA,NA,CASSYNFNSPLHF,TGTGCCAGCAGCTACAACTTTAATTCACCCCTCCACTTT
TRBV9,TRBJ2-3,few,NA,CASSVQADTQYF,TGTGCCAGCAGCGTACAGGCAGATACGCAGTATTTT
TRBV7-2,TRBJ2-1,few,NA,CASRAQAEQFF,TGTGCCAGCAGGGCCCAGGCTGAGCAGTTCTTC
TRBV5-1,TRBJ1-4,NA,TRBD1,CASSPGGTNEKLFF,TGCGCCAGCAGCCCAGGGGGGACTAATGAAAAACTGTTTTTT
TRBV7-9,TRBJ1-2,NA,NA,CASSPSFYGYTF,TGTGCCAGCAGCCCATCTTTCTATGGCTACACCTTC
TRBV6-5,TRBJ2-4,few,NA,CASSSYSGGGGTIQYF,TGTGCCAGCAGTTCATACTCCGGAGGGGGGGGGACCATTCAGTACTTC
TRBV6-6,TRBJ1-2,few,TRBD1,CAGGGGQENYLYGYTF,TGTGCCGGGGGCGGGGGACAGGAGAACTATCTTTATGGCTACACCTTC
TRBV27,TRBJ2-5,NA,TRBD1,CASRRTGGTGETQYF,TGTGCCAGCAGGCGGACAGGGGGAACGGGAGAGACCCAGTACTTC
TRBV12-3/TRBV12-4,TRBJ2-7,NA,NA,CAIGERPYEQYF,TGTGCCATCGGGGAAAGACCTTACGAGCAGTACTTC
TRBV5-1,TRBJ2-3,NA,TRBD2,CASSTWTSGSTDTQYF,TGCGCCAGCAGCACCTGGACTAGCGGAAGCACAGATACGCAGTATTTT
TRBV5-1,TRBJ1-2,few,NA,CASSQDRIYYGYTF,TGCGCCAGCAGCCAAGACAGGATCTACTATGGCTACACCTTC
TRBV6-6,TRBJ2-5,NA,NA,CASSYPVALRETQYF,TGTGCCAGCAGTTACCCGGTGGCTCTCAGAGAGACCCAGTACTTC
TRBV4-3,TRBJ2-5,few,NA,CASSPSGREETQYF,TGCGCCAGCAGCCCTTCAGGGCGTGAAGAGACCCAGTACTTC
TRBV12-3/TRBV12-4,TRBJ1-1,NA,TRBD1,CASSFPVSGGANEAFF,TGTGCCAGCAGTTTTCCGGTATCAGGGGGCGCGAATGAAGCTTTCTTT
TRBV28,TRBJ1-6,NA,TRBD1,CATSNWRLDRGLINSPLHF,TGTGCCACCTCGAACTGGCGATTGGACAGGGGACTCATTAATTCACCCCTCCACTTT
TRBV28,TRBJ1-5,few,NA,CASSFRRSSGQPQHF,TGTGCCAGCAGTTTCAGACGGTCTTCGGGACAGCCCCAGCATTTT
TRBV28,TRBJ1-6,few,NA,CASSLGVHNSPLHF,TGTGCCAGCAGTTTGGGTGTCCATAATTCACCCCTCCACTTT
TRBV5-1,TRBJ1-2,NA,TRBD1,CASSPPRSGQGDGVNYGYTF,TGCGCCAGCAGCCCCCCTCGGAGTGGACAGGGAGACGGAGTCAACTATGGCTACACCTTC
TRBV5-1,TRBJ2-3,few,TRBD2,CASSLSGGDTQYF,TGCGCCAGCAGTCTTAGCGGGGGTGATACGCAGTATTTT
TRBV7-2,TRBJ2-5,many,NA,CASSLISETQYF,TGTGCCAGCAGCTTAATCAGCGAGACCCAGTACTTC
TRBV30,TRBJ1-5,NA,NA,CAWSVRGFGSNQPQHF,TGTGCCTGGAGTGTACGGGGGTTTGGGAGCAATCAGCCCCAGCATTTT
TRBV6-5,TRBJ2-7,many,NA,CASSYTRGSYEQYF,TGTGCCAGCAGTTACACTAGAGGGTCCTACGAGCAGTACTTC
TRBV7-9,TRBJ2-7,few,NA,CASSLAEGWGEQYF,TGTGCCAGCAGCTTAGCGGAGGGTTGGGGCGAGCAGTACTTC
TRBV4-2,TRBJ1-1,many,TRBD1,CASSLGTGEAFF,TGTGCCAGCAGCCTGGGGACAGGTGAAGCTTTCTTT
TRBV6-2/TRBV6-3,TRBJ2-1,NA,TRBD2,CASERGGYNEQFF,TGTGCCAGCGAGCGGGGGGGTTACAATGAGCAGTTCTTC
TRBV7-8,TRBJ2-3,NA,NA,CASSLTGIPDTQYF,TGTGCCAGCAGCTTAACGGGAATTCCAGATACGCAGTATTTT
TRBV7-2,TRBJ2-1,few,NA,CASSLSVNEQFF,TGTGCCAGCAGCTTATCCGTTAACGAGCAGTTCTTC
TRBV7-9,TRBJ2-1,many,NA,CAIQGPAYNEQFF,TGTGCCATTCAGGGTCCGGCCTACAATGAGCAGTTCTTC
TRBV4-1,TRBJ2-3,few,NA,CASSGLGQGTDTQYF,TGCGCCAGCAGCGGGTTAGGGCAGGGCACAGATACGCAGTATTTT
TRBV7-2,TRBJ2-5,few,NA,CASSLSSGAWETQYF,TGTGCCAGCAGCTTAAGTTCGGGGGCCTGGGAGACCCAGTACTTC
TRBV29-1,TRBJ2-1,NA,TRBD2,CSDRNGVAGNNEQFF,TGCAGCGACCGAAACGGGGTAGCGGGGAACAATGAGCAGTTCTTC
TRBV6-6,TRBJ2-1,NA,TRBD2,CASSTFSGATF,TGTGCCAGCAGCACCTTTAGCGGGGCGACCTTC
TRBV12-3/TRBV12-4,TRBJ1-1,NA,NA,CASSLQGLTEAFF,TGTGCCAGCAGCCTCCAGGGACTGACTGAAGCTTTCTTT
TRBV10-3,TRBJ2-7,few,TRBD2,CAIAGGLSYEQYF,TGTGCCATCGCGGGGGGCCTATCCTACGAGCAGTACTTC
TRBV11-2,TRBJ2-5,NA,TRBD1,CASSWGQGVWGTQYF,TGTGCCAGCAGCTGGGGACAGGGGGTTTGGGGGACCCAGTACTTC
TRBV6-5,TRBJ1-1,NA,NA,CASSPGIHTEAFF,TGTGCCAGCAGTCCGGGCATTCACACTGAAGCTTTCTTT
TRBV11-2,TRBJ2-2,many,NA,CASSIPTGASNTGELFF,TGTGCCAGCAGCATACCTACCGGGGCGTCGAACACCGGGGAGCTGTTTTTT